This entry lists 14 T cell receptor beta chains sequenced from one sample in a study of beta chain features in type 1 diabetes. Notes on the study in general: For Type 1 diabetes patients, all four CD4+ subsets carried TCRB CDR3s that were moderately but significantly shorter.

The investigators reverse transcribed all of the isolated RNA, so they sequenced expressed TCRB transcripts. Produced via immunoSEQ multiplex PCR; TCRdb's table is partial and in-frame only. The sample lists a few hundred thousand clones; around an eighth were seen once. These receptors' antigens are unknown. The sequencing sample was made of naive CD4+ T cells from blood. These receptors all come from a woman aged 18-35 years with type 1 diabetes.

The V call is TRBV14, the J call TRBJ2-5; weak D call: TRBD1 (6 bases). Germline values: CDR1 SGHDN, CDR2 FVKESK. This CDR3 spans 16 amino acids. V lost 4 bases, J lost 1 base, and 16 bases lay in between. The chain's CDR3 is CASSPRRGTSQETQYF. CDR3 DNA: TGTGCCAGCAGCCCACGCAGGGGAACCTCCCAAGAGACCCAGTACTTC.

This clone was observed a few times. This chain connects TRBV2 to TRBJ1-6; maybe TRBD1 (6 bases). The germline V and J ends were trimmed by 6 bases and 10 bases, with 16 bases remaining between them. CDR1 SNHLY and CDR2 FYNNEI come from the germline V gene. CDR3 length: 14 residues. The CDR3 here is CASSPPGGRSPLHF. Written as DNA, the CDR3 is TGTGCCAGCAGCCCACCGGGGGGGCGATCACCCCTCCACTTT. The whole variable domain, filled in from reference TRBV2 and TRBJ1-6, reads EPEVTQTPSHQVTQMGQEVILRCVPISNHLYFYWYRQILGQKVEFLVSFYNNEISEKSEIFDDQFSVERPDGSNFTLKIRSTKLEDSAMYFCASSPPGGRSPLHFGNGTRLTVT.

This clone came up a few times. The gene calls are TRBV7-2 and TRBJ2-1; TRBD2 aligns across 14 bases. Germline-derived CDR1 and CDR2 are SGHTA and FQGNSA. V lost 5 bases to trimming and J lost 13 bases; unmatched junction nucleotides: 7. There are 14 residues in the CDR3. CDR3 bases: TGTGCCAGCAGCACCGGACTAGCGGGGGGAAATCAGTTCTTC. Its protein product is CASSTGLAGGNQFF.

The chain joins TRBV13 to TRBJ2-5; 10 bases are shared with TRBD2. V trimming: 3 bases; J trimming: 1 base; junction bases outside the gene matches: 5. The germline V gene encodes CDR1 PRHDT and CDR2 FYEKMQ (reference sequence). This CDR3 contains 16 residues. The CDR3 loop reads CASSLGLAHFQETQYF. CDR3 DNA: TGTGCCAGCAGCTTGGGACTAGCGCATTTCCAAGAGACCCAGTACTTC.

The rearrangement uses TRBV11-2 and TRBJ2-7; possible D gene TRBD1, 6 bases. This CDR3 contains 12 residues. CDR1 and CDR2 (germline): SGHAT, FQNNGV. Trimming took 3 bases from V and 6 from J, leaving 9 bases between them. CDR3 sequence reads: CASSFPGAEQYF. CDR3 nucleotides: TGTGCCAGCAGCTTTCCAGGGGCCGAGCAGTACTTC.

The chain employs TRBV29-1 and TRBJ2-7; 8 bases agree with TRBD2. Trimming removed 4 bases from V and 5 bases from J; junction bases left unmatched: 10. There are 14 residues in the CDR3. Germline CDR1 SQVTM, CDR2 ANQGSEA. DNA for the CDR3: TGCAGCGTTGTCGCTAGCGGGTTACGGAACGAGCAGTACTTC. Its protein product is CSVVASGLRNEQYF.

This clone was counted only a few times. The V and J genes are TRBV4-1 and TRBJ1-5; D call uncertain. CDR1 is MGHRA and CDR2 is YSYEKL in the germline V gene. The germline V and J ends were trimmed by 4 bases and 4 bases, with 14 bases remaining between them. The CDR3 is 15 amino acids. The DNA for the CDR3 is TGCGCCAGCAGCCCTCCCTCTGGAGAAAATCAGCCCCAGCATTTT. Protein sequence: CASSPPSGENQPQHF.

This clone was seen only a few times. This chain uses TRBV18 with TRBJ1-2, with 9 bases that match TRBD1. V trimming: 6 bases; J trimming: 3 bases; junction bases outside the gene matches: 2. There are 13 residues in the CDR3. The germline CDR1 and CDR2 sequences are KGHSH and LQKENI. CDR3 DNA sequence: TGTGCCAGCTCGAGGGACAGGGACTATGGCTACACCTTC. The encoded protein is CASSRDRDYGYTF.

This clone was counted only a few times. The chain joins TRBV18 to TRBJ2-7; 7 positions agree with TRBD1. Trimming took 5 bases from V and 7 from J; bases not matched to a gene: 2. This CDR3 comprises 11 residues. CDR1 is KGHSH, CDR2 LQKENI, per germline. The CDR3 nucleotides read TGTGCCAGCTCATCGGACAGGGAGCAGTACTTC. Translating gives CASSSDREQYF.

The chain carries TRBV7-3 and TRBJ2-4; D not certain. Germline V gives CDR1 SGHTA, CDR2 FQGTGA. The germline V and J ends were trimmed by 2 bases and 9 bases, with 11 bases remaining between them. The CDR3 contains 13 residues. The CDR3 DNA is TGTGCCAGCAGCTTAGAGGCTCAAACCATTCAGTACTTC. This encodes CASSLEAQTIQYF. The variable domain in full, completed from reference TRBV7-3 and TRBJ2-4, reads GAGVSQTPSNKVTEKGKYVELRCDPISGHTALYWYRQSLGQGPEFLIYFQGTGAADDSGLPNDRFFAVRPEGSVSTLKIQRTERGDSAVYLCASSLEAQTIQYFGAGTRLSVL.

The chain recombines TRBV2 with TRBJ1-2; perhaps TRBD1 as D (5 bases). The CDR3 totals 13 residues. The germline CDR1 and CDR2 sequences are SNHLY and FYNNEI. With 0 bases removed from V and 8 bases from J, the gap between germline ends came to 10 bases. The CDR3 DNA reads TGTGCCAGCAGTGAAGCGCTGGGGCGAGGCTACACCTTC. Its protein is CASSEALGRGYTF.

The chain joins TRBV18 to TRBJ1-2; 7 bases align to TRBD1. The length of the CDR3 is 13 residues. V lost 4 bases to trimming and J lost 4 bases; unmatched junction nucleotides: 3. Germline CDR1 and CDR2: KGHSH and LQKENI. CDR3 DNA: TGTGCCAGCTCACACGACAGGGTCTATGGCTACACCTTC. Protein: CASSHDRVYGYTF.

V gene TRBV7-2 combines with J gene TRBJ2-5; the D is unclear. Germline CDR1 SGHTA, CDR2 FQGNSA. This CDR3 spans 11 amino acids. Trimming pared 7 bases from V and 9 bases from J, leaving 12 bases between. In DNA form, the CDR3 reads TGTGCCAGCACCGTCGGCGGCGCCCAGTACTTC. It specifies CASTVGGAQYF.

This chain connects TRBV28 to TRBJ2-5, with a weak D call TRBD1 (5 bases). This CDR3 is 14 amino acids long. The V end lost 3 bases, the J end lost 4 bases, and 12 bases lay between the germline ends. Germline lookup yields CDR1 MDHEN and CDR2 SYDVKM. CDR3 in amino acids: CASSFLRGRETQYF. The CDR3 coding sequence is TGTGCCAGCAGTTTCCTTAGGGGAAGAGAGACCCAGTACTTC.